These 29 T cell receptor beta chains originate from one sample sequenced in a study of T-cell reconstitution after alpha-beta-depleted transplantation in children. The TCRbeta library was prepared with unique molecular identifiers. TCRdb re-analysed the PCR reads in MiXCR, keeping a single row per CDR3 protein. The repertoire consists of some 75,000 distinct CDR3 sequences, with roughly 6.6% occurring once and the leading ten covering around 2.5%. Source: PBMCs from the stem cell graft donor, taken from the stem cell graft. The source of these receptors is a human donor who donated a stem cell graft to a child with acute lymphoblastic leukemia.

This clonotype has at least ten counts. The chain couples TRBV12-3 or TRBV12-4 to TRBJ2-5; D is possibly TRBD1 (7 bases). The CDR3 has 17 residues. Trimming stripped 5 bases from V and 0 bases from J, with 19 bases between. CDR3 sequence (DNA): TGTGCCAGCAGTGGGACAGCGAGCGGGTTTTACCAAGAGACCCAGTACTTC. This encodes CASSGTASGFYQETQYF.

This clonotype was seen many times. J is TRBJ2-1 and V is TRBV6-6; the D gene is possibly TRBD2 (5 bases). CDR1 is MNHNY, CDR2 SVGAGI, per germline (reference sequence). The V end was cut by 5 bases, the J end by 6 bases, with 8 bases between. CDR3 size: 12 residues. This chain's CDR3 is CASSPGSNEQFF. In nucleotides, the CDR3 is TGTGCCAGCAGTCCGGGGAGCAATGAGCAGTTCTTC.

This clonotype was seen at least ten times. V and J are TRBV7-9 and TRBJ1-1; 8 bases align to TRBD1. V trimming: 3 bases; J trimming: 3 bases; junction bases outside the gene matches: 21. Germline V lookup: CDR1 SEHNR, CDR2 FQNEAQ (reference sequence). The CDR3 runs to 20 residues. The CDR3 loop is CASSFRGPAPGGSRDTEAFF. The CDR3, as DNA: TGTGCCAGCAGCTTCAGGGGGCCGGCCCCCGGGGGATCCAGGGACACTGAAGCTTTCTTT. The whole variable domain, remainder taken from reference TRBV7-9 and TRBJ1-1, is DTGVSQNPRHKITKRGQNVTFRCDPISEHNRLYWYRQTLGQGPEFLTYFQNEAQLEKSRLLSDRFSAERPKGSFSTLEIQRTEQGDSAMYLCASSFRGPAPGGSRDTEAFFGQGTRLTVV.

This clonotype has ten or more counts. V gene TRBV18 combines with J gene TRBJ1-6, with D perhaps TRBD1 (6 bases). V was clipped by 5 bases and J by 7 bases, with 15 bases between them. Per germline, CDR1 KGHSH and CDR2 LQKENI. This CDR3 has 15 amino acids. CDR3 bases: TGTGCCAGCTCAGCCTCAGGGGCGGGCAATTCACCCCTCCACTTT. Translation: CASSASGAGNSPLHF.

This clonotype was counted many times. The rearrangement joins TRBV7-8 to TRBJ2-2, with 10 bases matching TRBD2. The CDR3 runs 19 residues. Looked up from germline, CDR1 is SGHVS and CDR2 is FQNEAQ. The ends lost 1 base at V and 0 bases at J; junction bases unmatched: 8. Here the CDR3 DNA reads TGTGCCAGCAGCTTAGTAAAGGGCGGACTAGCGGCGAACACCGGGGAGCTGTTTTTT. This translates into CASSLVKGGLAANTGELFF. Full variable domain (remainder filled in from reference TRBV7-8 and TRBJ2-2): GAGVSQSPRYKVAKRGQDVALRCDPISGHVSLFWYQQALGQGPEFLTYFQNEAQLDKSGLPSDRFFAERPEGSVSTLKIQRTQQEDSAVYLCASSLVKGGLAANTGELFFGEGSRLTVL.

The table lists this clonotype with many counts. This chain connects TRBV20-1 to TRBJ1-5; D is uncertain. Per germline, CDR1 DFQATT and CDR2 SNEGSKA (reference sequence). CDR3 length: 15 amino acids. V gave up 1 base and J gave up 2 bases, with 12 bases separating them. The chain's CDR3 is CSARVTSGGNQPQHF. The CDR3 region has the DNA TGCAGTGCTAGAGTCACTTCGGGAGGCAATCAGCCCCAGCATTTT.

This clonotype has at least ten counts. This rearrangement joins TRBV9 to TRBJ2-7; 9 bases fit TRBD1. Germline assignment: CDR1 SGDLS and CDR2 YYNGEE. The junction had 6 bases not matched to a gene; V was cut back by 3 bases and J by 5 bases. The CDR3 is made up of 14 amino acids. CDR3 region: CASSARDRAHEQYF. The CDR3 nucleotides are TGTGCCAGCAGCGCCCGGGACAGGGCCCACGAGCAGTACTTC.

This clonotype has ten or more counts. The chain couples TRBV5-1 to TRBJ1-1; 7 positions agree with TRBD1. J was trimmed by 3 bases and V by 0 bases; bases with no gene match: 5. The CDR3 spans 15 residues. Germline CDR1 SGHRS, CDR2 YFSETQ. The CDR3 here is CASSLGGGEDTEAFF. DNA of the CDR3: TGCGCCAGCAGCTTGGGAGGGGGCGAGGACACTGAAGCTTTCTTT. The full variable domain, its missing parts supplied by reference TRBV5-1 and TRBJ1-1, is KAGVTQTPRYLIKTRGQQVTLSCSPISGHRSVSWYQQTPGQGLQFLFEYFSETQRNKGNFPGRFSGRQFSNSRSEMNVSTLELGDSALYLCASSLGGGEDTEAFFGQGTRLTVV.

This clonotype was counted many times. This sequence joins TRBV7-9 and TRBJ2-3, with D unclear. Germline CDR1 and CDR2: SEHNR and FQNEAQ (reference sequence). V was pared by 2 bases and J by 4 bases, with 13 bases between. The CDR3 covers 15 residues. This chain's CDR3 is CASSLRVSSPDTQYF. CDR3 bases: TGTGCCAGCAGCTTACGGGTGTCGTCCCCAGATACGCAGTATTTT.

This clonotype occurred a few times. The chain employs TRBV20-1 and TRBJ2-1, with TRBD2 matching over 9 bases. The CDR3 consists of 13 residues. J lost 5 bases, V lost 3 bases, and 2 bases had no gene match. In germline, CDR1 is DFQATT, CDR2 SNEGSKA (reference sequence). The DNA for the CDR3 is TGCAGTGCTAGTGCTAGCGGGGACAATGAGCAGTTCTTC. This encodes CSASASGDNEQFF.

This clonotype was found a few times. The chain joins TRBV15 to TRBJ2-1, with D hard to call. The germline gives CDR1 LNHNV, CDR2 YYDKDF (reference sequence). Trimming removed 5 bases at V and 9 bases at J, with 14 bases between. The CDR3 extends over 13 amino acids. The CDR3 DNA reads as TGTGCCACCAGCCTCCTTGTAGCCGTTGAGCAGTTCTTC. It specifies CATSLLVAVEQFF.

This clonotype was seen a handful of times. This chain uses TRBV6-5 with TRBJ2-7; 8 nucleotides match TRBD1. The CDR3 sequence is 14 residues long. Germline CDR1 and CDR2: MNHEY and SVGAGI. V gave up 2 bases and J gave up 6 bases; unmatched junction bases: 6. CDR3 sequence: CASSYGTGVGEQYF. DNA of the CDR3: TGTGCCAGCAGTTACGGGACAGGCGTTGGCGAGCAGTACTTC.

The sample holds many counts of this clonotype. This chain links TRBV6-5 with TRBJ2-7; possible D gene TRBD2, 6 bases. V was pared by 2 bases and J by 2 bases, with 7 bases between. CDR1 and CDR2 from the germline V gene are MNHEY and SVGAGI. The CDR3 is made up of 13 amino acids. As DNA, the CDR3 is TGTGCCAGCAGTTACCGCGGGACCTACGAGCAGTACTTC. Translation: CASSYRGTYEQYF.

There are many counts of this clonotype. This chain's CDR3 is CASSQGTARYNEQFF. In DNA form, the CDR3 reads TGCGCCAGCAGCCAAGGGACCGCCCGGTACAATGAGCAGTTCTTC. The chain employs TRBV4-3 and TRBJ2-1; no reliable D call. Germline values: CDR1 LGHNA, CDR2 YSLEER. V was clipped by 1 base and J by 4 bases, with 11 bases between them. CDR3 length: 15 residues.

In its sample, this clonotype was seen many times. The rearrangement joins TRBV6-5 to TRBJ1-5; 10 nucleotides align to TRBD1. From germline, CDR1 is MNHEY and CDR2 SVGAGI. V lost 6 bases to trimming and J lost 7 bases; unmatched junction nucleotides: 6. The CDR3 loop spans 14 amino acids. The CDR3 reads CASRTGGPGQPQHF. DNA of the CDR3: TGTGCCAGCAGGACAGGGGGCCCAGGGCAGCCCCAGCATTTT.

The chain joins TRBV10-3 to TRBJ2-5; D is perhaps TRBD2 (6 bases). The CDR3 totals 15 residues. The V gene lost 3 bases and the J gene lost 3 bases, with 14 bases spanning the gap. Germline CDR1 ENHRY, CDR2 SYGVKD. CDR3: CAISDGTEPEETQYF. The CDR3 DNA sequence: TGTGCCATCAGTGACGGGACTGAGCCAGAAGAGACCCAGTACTTC.

In its sample, this clonotype was seen many times. The chain links TRBV2 to TRBJ2-5; D gene uncertain. V lost 8 bases and J 3 bases, leaving 13 bases between the germline ends. The V gene's germline CDR1 is SNHLY and CDR2 FYNNEI. CDR3 length equals 13 residues. CDR3 loop: CASLGSRKETQYF. For the CDR3, the DNA is TGTGCCAGCTTAGGCAGTCGCAAAGAGACCCAGTACTTC.

This clonotype showed up many times. The CDR3 nucleotides read TGTGCCACCAGTGGGTCAGCCTATGAGCAGTTCTTC. It yields the protein CATSGSAYEQFF. The chain employs TRBV24-1 and TRBJ2-1; unclear D gene. Trimming stripped 5 bases from V and 8 bases from J, with 9 bases between. Germline CDR1 KGHDR, CDR2 SFDVKD. The CDR3 length is 12 residues.

This clonotype was seen more than once but under ten times. CDR3 protein: CASSVTGLGQPQHF. CDR3 DNA sequence: TGTGCCAGCAGCGTTACAGGGCTAGGCCAGCCCCAGCATTTT. The gene calls are TRBV9 and TRBJ1-5, with a tentative D call TRBD1 (6 bases). The CDR3 length is 14 residues. The germline V and J ends were trimmed by 2 bases and 7 bases, with 13 bases remaining between them. Germline CDR1 is SGDLS and CDR2 is YYNGEE.

This clonotype occurred many times. The chain employs TRBV28 and TRBJ1-5; no clear D gene. The germline V and J ends were trimmed by 2 bases and 7 bases, with 12 bases remaining between them. This CDR3 spans 14 amino acids. Germline loops: CDR1 MDHEN, CDR2 SYDVKM. The CDR3 coding sequence is TGTGCCAGCAGTTTAATCGGGGTCGGGCAGCCCCAGCATTTT. Translated, it gives CASSLIGVGQPQHF. Combining the CDR3 with reference TRBV28 and TRBJ1-5 gives the whole variable domain DVKVTQSSRYLVKRTGEKVFLECVQDMDHENMFWYRQDPGLGLRLIYFSYDVKMKEKGDIPEGYSVSREKKERFSLILESASTNQTSMYLCASSLIGVGQPQHFGDGTRLSIL.

Many counts were recorded for this clonotype. The V and J genes are TRBV6-5 and TRBJ2-3; 7 bases agree with TRBD1. This CDR3 is built from 14 residues. After removal of 7 bases from V and 4 bases from J, the junction contained 8 bases not matched to a gene. Germline V gene data show CDR1 as MNHEY and CDR2 as SVGAGI. CDR3 in amino acids: CASTARQGADTQYF. CDR3 bases: TGTGCCAGCACCGCTAGGCAGGGGGCAGATACGCAGTATTTT.

This clonotype was counted a few times. The genes are TRBV7-9 and TRBJ1-2; D remains ambiguous. CDR1 is SEHNR, CDR2 FQNEAQ, per germline (reference sequence). V gave up 0 bases and J gave up 4 bases, with 9 bases separating them. The length of the CDR3 is 14 residues. DNA for the CDR3: TGTGCCAGCAGCTTAGCTGTACACCTCTATGGCTACACCTTC. As protein: CASSLAVHLYGYTF.

This clonotype was recorded at least ten times. The V and J genes are TRBV7-2 and TRBJ1-2; D not certain. The CDR3 spans 14 residues. From germline, CDR1 is SGHTA and CDR2 FQGNSA. The ends were cut back, 5 bases at V and 1 base at J, with 11 bases in the middle. The CDR3 DNA sequence: TGTGCCAGCAGCCCCTTGGTCGATAACTATGGCTACACCTTC. Its protein is CASSPLVDNYGYTF.

The rearrangement joins TRBV5-1 to TRBJ2-7; 9 positions agree with TRBD2. This CDR3 is built from 15 residues. Germline-derived CDR1 and CDR2 are SGHRS and YFSETQ. The trim removed 0 bases at V and 4 bases at J, leaving 5 bases unmatched. The CDR3 sequence: CASSLEAGGPYEQYF. In DNA, the CDR3 is TGCGCCAGCAGCTTGGAGGCGGGAGGGCCGTACGAGCAGTACTTC.

This clonotype has ten or more counts. The chain uses TRBV11-1 and TRBJ2-7; D possibly corresponds to TRBD2 (5 bases). V was cut by 5 bases and J by 2 bases, with 7 bases left in between. The length of the CDR3 is 12 residues. Germline V lookup: CDR1 SGHAT, CDR2 FQDESV (reference sequence). The CDR3 loop is CASSPRAYEQYF. Here the CDR3 DNA reads TGTGCCAGCAGCCCGAGGGCCTACGAGCAGTACTTC.

This clonotype was recorded many times. The V gene is TRBV20-1, the J gene TRBJ2-3, with D possibly being TRBD1 (5 bases). This CDR3 region has 14 residues. CDR1 is DFQATT, CDR2 SNEGSKA, per germline (reference sequence). Trimming removed 3 bases from V and 7 bases from J, with 17 bases in between. Here the CDR3 DNA reads TGCAGTGCTAGTTCAGGGTCGGACCTCTATACGCAGTATTTT. Translating it yields CSASSGSDLYTQYF.

This clonotype was recorded at least ten times. The chain combines TRBV5-1 with TRBJ2-7; D is uncertain. Germline V lookup: CDR1 SGHRS, CDR2 YFSETQ. Trimming removed 0 bases at V and 6 bases at J, with 10 bases between. The CDR3 spans 13 residues. Here the CDR3 reads CASSLAWNTEQYF. For the CDR3, the DNA is TGCGCCAGCAGCTTGGCCTGGAATACCGAGCAGTACTTC. Complete variable domain (other parts from reference TRBV5-1 and TRBJ2-7): KAGVTQTPRYLIKTRGQQVTLSCSPISGHRSVSWYQQTPGQGLQFLFEYFSETQRNKGNFPGRFSGRQFSNSRSEMNVSTLELGDSALYLCASSLAWNTEQYFGPGTRLTVT.

There are many counts of this clonotype. The chain recombines TRBV5-1 with TRBJ1-4; D gene unclear. V lost 4 bases, J lost 4 bases, and 14 bases lay in between. This CDR3 has 15 residues. Germline assignment: CDR1 SGHRS and CDR2 YFSETQ. CDR3 sequence reads: CASSPEEFFNEKLFF. CDR3 DNA: TGCGCCAGCAGCCCGGAAGAGTTCTTTAATGAAAAACTGTTTTTT.

This clonotype was detected many times. J is TRBJ2-7 and V is TRBV7-3; 9 bases fit TRBD1. Germline V gene lookup returns CDR1 SGHTA and CDR2 FQGTGA. The CDR3 is made up of 14 amino acids. Trimming took 3 bases from V and 6 from J; bases not matched to a gene: 6. Written as DNA, the CDR3 is TGTGCCAGCAGCTTGGACAGGGGATTCGGCGAGCAGTACTTC. Residues: CASSLDRGFGEQYF.